This T cell receptor beta chain was identified during a study of blood T cell repertoires in COVID-19. In the study overall: T cells, B-cell-depleted T cells, or PBMCs provided the cDNA or gDNA that served as material.

This clone was observed a handful of times. The V and J ends lost 5 bases and 1 base, in that order; junction bases with no gene match: 4. CDR1 and CDR2 (germline): MNHEY, SMNVEV (reference sequence). This CDR3 has 15 amino acids. Grouping used clinical history reported by participants in a survey and questionnaire. Authors' analysis steps: Reference gene primers were amplified, and this amplification served to estimate nucleated cell counts. Profiled with immunoSEQ multiplex PCR; TCRdb holds only in-frame clones, not every one. D and trimming come from the DNA, and the V and J calls and clone size come from that table. The data hold about 250,000 clones, with roughly 90% observed a single time.

This sequence joins TRBV27 and TRBJ1-1; TRBD1 matches 10 bases. The sequenced sample consisted of PBMCs or T cells enriched from blood (not recorded which). The sequence was obtained from a woman aged 45-65 years who had recovered from COVID-19. CDR3 region: CASSRRDRGNTEAFF. The DNA of the CDR3 is TGTGCCAGCAGTCGCAGGGACAGGGGGAACACTGAAGCTTTCTTT.